Below are 26 T cell receptor beta chains sequenced from a single sample in a study of Graves' ophthalmopathy and Graves' hyperthyroidism. The study amplified TCR beta CDR3 regions using RNA transcripts. An opening RT-PCR round employed HTBI primers and preceded a second-round multiplex PCR. TCRdb reanalysed the multiplex PCR reads using MiXCR and keeps one entry per CDR3 protein. The table includes about 210,000 distinct CDR3 sequences, 29% detected once. The sample was peripheral blood. The receptors come from a man aged 50-60 years with Graves' ophthalmopathy.

Here the CDR3 DNA reads TGTGCCAGCAGTTTAGTGGCCAGCGGGGGATACGAGACCCAGTACTTC. It codes for CASSLVASGGYETQYF. The V call is TRBV27, the J call TRBJ2-5, with 8 nucleotides matching TRBD2. There are 16 residues in the CDR3. CDR1 is MNHEY and CDR2 is SMNVEV in the germline V gene (reference sequence). The V gene end was trimmed by 2 bases and the J gene end by 5 bases; junction bases not matched to a gene: 10.

This clonotype was found many times. The chain couples TRBV12-3 or TRBV12-4 to TRBJ2-7; 8 positions match TRBD2. CDR3 length: 15 residues. V was clipped by 7 bases and J by 1 base; unmatched bases: 9. The CDR3 spells CASTTYGGASYEQYF. The CDR3, as DNA: TGTGCCAGCACCACCTACGGGGGGGCTTCCTACGAGCAGTACTTC.

This clonotype has a count of ten or more. V is TRBV28 and J is TRBJ2-7; D may be TRBD1 (6 bases). Between the trimmed V and J ends, which lost 5 bases and 3 bases, there was a span of 17 bases. CDR1 and CDR2 from the germline V gene are MDHEN and SYDVKM. CDR3 length equals 15 residues. DNA of the CDR3: TGTGCCAGCAGTGCCTTCGACAGGCACAACTACGAGCAGTACTTC. Its protein is CASSAFDRHNYEQYF.

The table lists this clonotype with many counts. J is TRBJ2-5 and V is TRBV12-3 or TRBV12-4; 9 bases line up with TRBD2. The CDR3 is 13 residues long. J gave up 5 bases and V 6 bases, and 4 bases lay outside the gene matches. The DNA for the CDR3 is TGTGCCAGCAGGCTAGCGGGATCGGAGACCCAGTACTTC. Protein sequence: CASRLAGSETQYF.

This clonotype was recorded once. The chain uses TRBV12-3 or TRBV12-4 and TRBJ1-5; D might be TRBD1 (5 bases). The CDR3 loop spans 17 amino acids. V dropped 7 bases and J dropped 0 bases, with 19 bases sitting between them. CDR3 nucleotide sequence: TGTGCCAGCACCCTTGGGGCCACGACTTATAGCAATCAGCCCCAGCATTTT. It specifies CASTLGATTYSNQPQHF.

This clonotype showed up many times. The DNA for the CDR3 is TGTGCCAGTAGTAGGGCGGGAGAAATCGGCGGGGAGCTGTTTTTT. This codes for CASSRAGEIGGELFF. The gene calls are TRBV19 and TRBJ2-2, with TRBD2 matching over 7 bases. The CDR3 spans 15 residues. The germline gives CDR1 LNHDA, CDR2 SQIVND (reference sequence). V gave up 4 bases and J gave up 7 bases; unmatched junction bases: 9.

Many counts were recorded for this clonotype. The chain has TRBV27 and TRBJ2-5; 7 nucleotides align to TRBD2. This CDR3 comprises 15 residues. The V and J ends lost 5 bases and 3 bases, in that order; junction bases with no gene match: 9. Germline CDR1 and CDR2: MNHEY and SMNVEV (reference sequence). The CDR3 protein is CASSLSRLAEETQYF. As DNA, the CDR3 is TGTGCCAGCAGTCTGTCTCGACTAGCAGAAGAGACCCAGTACTTC.

Many counts were recorded for this clonotype. V is TRBV2 and J is TRBJ2-1; 10 bases align to TRBD2. V lost 4 bases and J lost 8; bases outside the gene matches: 14. The CDR3 contains 17 residues. Germline lookup yields CDR1 SNHLY and CDR2 FYNNEI. The CDR3 region is CASSGWRSSGRIDEQFF. In DNA, the CDR3 is TGTGCCAGCAGTGGTTGGAGGAGTAGCGGGAGGATCGATGAGCAGTTCTTC.

The chain uses TRBV20-1 and TRBJ1-1; tentatively, D is TRBD1 (5 bases). The CDR3 is 15 residues long. V lost 3 bases to trimming and J lost 1 base, with 15 bases between them. Germline CDR1 DFQATT, CDR2 SNEGSKA (reference sequence). CDR3 protein: CSARGDSLANTEAFF. The DNA of the CDR3 is TGCAGTGCTAGGGGCGACAGTTTGGCGAACACTGAAGCTTTCTTT.

The J gene is TRBJ1-2, the V gene TRBV9; possible D gene TRBD1, 6 bases. This CDR3 is built from 15 residues. Germline V gene sequence: CDR1 SGDLS, CDR2 YYNGEE. Trimming took 0 bases from V and 5 from J, leaving 14 bases between them. This chain's CDR3 is CASSVDPGTPYGYTF. CDR3 nucleotides: TGTGCCAGCAGCGTAGACCCTGGGACACCTTATGGCTACACCTTC. Complete variable domain (other parts from reference TRBV9 and TRBJ1-2): DSGVTQTPKHLITATGQRVTLRCSPRSGDLSVYWYQQSLDQGLQFLIQYYNGEERAKGNILERFSAQQFPDLHSELNLSSLELGDSALYFCASSVDPGTPYGYTFGSGTRLTVV.

This clonotype was counted at least ten times. The gene calls are TRBV4-1 and TRBJ2-7; possible D gene TRBD2, 6 bases. Germline CDR1 MGHRA, CDR2 YSYEKL. The CDR3 consists of 16 residues. V gave up 0 bases and J gave up 2 bases, with 14 bases separating them. The CDR3 here is CASSQDWDSPTYEQYF. As DNA, the CDR3 is TGCGCCAGCAGCCAAGATTGGGACTCGCCTACCTACGAGCAGTACTTC.

This clonotype was observed a handful of times. The rearrangement links TRBV7-9 to TRBJ1-1; D is unresolved. This CDR3 is 13 amino acids long. Germline CDR1 SEHNR, CDR2 FQNEAQ (reference sequence). V was trimmed by 3 bases and J by 4 bases, leaving 9 bases between them. CDR3 bases: TGTGCCAGCAGCTTGGTTGGGGTCACTGAAGCTTTCTTT. Amino acids: CASSLVGVTEAFF.

The chain links TRBV6-1 to TRBJ2-5; D might be TRBD1 (6 bases). The V end lost 5 bases, the J end lost 4 bases, and 11 bases lay between the germline ends. The CDR3 totals 13 residues. CDR1 and CDR2 (germline): MNHNS, SASEGT. In nucleotides, the CDR3 is TGTGCCAGCAGTCAGGGGATTCGAGAGACCCAGTACTTC. Translated, it gives CASSQGIRETQYF.

The chain uses TRBV30 and TRBJ1-1; 9 bases agree with TRBD1. Trimming took 8 bases from V and 8 from J; bases not matched to a gene: 6. CDR3 length: 11 residues. The germline gives CDR1 GTSNPN, CDR2 SVGIG (reference sequence). The CDR3, as DNA: TGTGCCGGGACAGGGTTTACGGAAGCTTTCTTT. As protein: CAGTGFTEAFF.

The CDR3 spells CASSSGYRGDEQYF. The CDR3, as DNA: TGTGCCAGCAGCAGCGGATACAGGGGGGACGAGCAGTACTTC. The chain combines TRBV7-2 with TRBJ2-7, with 8 bases lining up with TRBD1. CDR3 length equals 14 residues. The germline V gene has CDR1 SGHTA and CDR2 FQGNSA. J gave up 5 bases and V 5 bases, and 8 bases lay outside the gene matches.

This clonotype occurred once. The chain joins TRBV6-5 to TRBJ1-1; 8 bases align to TRBD1. The CDR3 runs to 17 residues. Looked up from germline, CDR1 is MNHEY and CDR2 is SVGAGI. With 4 bases clipped from V and 4 bases from J, the junction kept 14 bases outside the gene matches. CDR3 region: CASSSGTGSTLGTEAFF. The CDR3 region has the DNA TGTGCCAGCAGTTCCGGGACAGGATCCACTTTAGGCACTGAAGCTTTCTTT.

This clonotype was observed a handful of times. V is TRBV20-1 and J is TRBJ2-7, with TRBD1 matching 9 bases. The junction had 9 bases not matched to a gene; V was cut back by 4 bases and J by 2 bases. This CDR3 is built from 15 residues. Looked up from germline, CDR1 is DFQATT and CDR2 is SNEGSKA (reference sequence). The chain's CDR3 is CSATTTGGLTYEQYF. The CDR3 nucleotides are TGCAGTGCTACTACGACAGGGGGACTCACCTACGAGCAGTACTTC.

In this sample, this clonotype turned up a few times. The chain uses TRBV12-3 or TRBV12-4 and TRBJ1-1; perhaps TRBD1 as D (6 bases). The CDR3 spans 15 residues. The germline V and J ends were trimmed by 6 bases and 1 base, with 15 bases remaining between them. The CDR3 DNA sequence: TGTGCCAGCAGGGTCAGACAGGAACCGAACACTGAAGCTTTCTTT. Amino acids: CASRVRQEPNTEAFF.

The chain is built from TRBV12-3 or TRBV12-4 and TRBJ1-6; no reliable D call. V was trimmed by 3 bases and J by 10 bases, leaving 7 bases between them. The CDR3 extends over 12 amino acids. CDR3 protein: CASSFMGSPLHF. In DNA form, the CDR3 reads TGTGCCAGCAGTTTTATGGGATCACCCCTCCACTTT.

At least ten counts were recorded for this clonotype. The J gene is TRBJ2-7, the V gene TRBV7-9, with D perhaps TRBD1 (6 bases). V was pared by 6 bases and J by 3 bases, with 15 bases between. The CDR3 is 14 amino acids. From germline, CDR1 is SEHNR and CDR2 FQNEAQ (reference sequence). The DNA for the CDR3 is TGTGCCAGCAGTACCTCCACAGGGTTCTACGAGCAGTACTTC. Its protein product is CASSTSTGFYEQYF.

This clonotype showed up many times. V and J are TRBV20-1 and TRBJ2-7; 10 bases agree with TRBD2. Trimming cost V 6 bases and J 2 bases; bases outside gene matches: 7. Germline V gene sequence: CDR1 DFQATT, CDR2 SNEGSKA (reference sequence). The CDR3 has 14 amino acids. CDR3 sequence reads: CSAHSGRFPYEQYF. The CDR3, as DNA: TGCAGTGCACATAGCGGGAGGTTCCCCTACGAGCAGTACTTC.

This clonotype occurred many times. J is TRBJ1-5 and V is TRBV20-1; the D is unclear. The CDR3 extends over 12 amino acids. The ends were cut back, 3 bases at V and 0 bases at J, with 3 bases in the middle. The germline CDR1 and CDR2 sequences are DFQATT and SNEGSKA (reference sequence). As DNA, the CDR3 is TGCAGTGCTAGGTATAGCAATCAGCCCCAGCATTTT. This codes for CSARYSNQPQHF.

This clonotype was counted at least ten times. The chain has TRBV5-6 and TRBJ2-7; D not certain. Germline CDR1 SGHDT, CDR2 YYEEEE. Trimming stripped 4 bases from V and 7 bases from J, with 12 bases between. The CDR3 extends over 12 amino acids. The chain's CDR3 is CASSRLLLEQYF. The CDR3 DNA sequence: TGTGCCAGCAGCCGACTCCTGTTGGAGCAGTACTTC.

J is TRBJ1-1 and V is TRBV6-1; D gene unclear. The germline V gene has CDR1 MNHNS and CDR2 SASEGT. This CDR3 spans 13 amino acids. V was pared by 11 bases and J by 1 base, with 14 bases between. CDR3 DNA: TGTGCCCAACGGGCCCTCCGGAACACTGAAGCTTTCTTT. Its protein product is CAQRALRNTEAFF.

This clonotype was recorded many times. The chain couples TRBV5-1 to TRBJ2-7; D call uncertain. The CDR3 runs 11 residues. In germline, CDR1 is SGHRS, CDR2 YFSETQ. V dropped 3 bases and J dropped 7 bases, with 8 bases sitting between them. CDR3 residues: CASSSTVEQYF. CDR3 DNA: TGCGCCAGCAGCTCGACTGTGGAGCAGTACTTC.

The rearrangement uses TRBV20-1 and TRBJ1-1; D is undetermined. This CDR3 has 13 residues. Trimming took off 4 bases at V and 0 bases at J, with 9 bases between the two ends. In germline, CDR1 is DFQATT, CDR2 SNEGSKA (reference sequence). The CDR3 reads CSAIQALNTEAFF. CDR3 bases: TGCAGTGCTATTCAGGCTTTGAACACTGAAGCTTTCTTT.